This TCR beta chain was sequenced during a study of T cells in Graves' hyperthyroidism and ophthalmopathy. RNA transcripts provided the source from which TCR beta CDR3 regions were amplified. TCR CDR3 regions were first amplified by RT-PCR with HTBI primers. TCRdb recomputed calls from the multiplex PCR reads with MiXCR, one row per CDR3 protein. The table records approximately 400,000 distinct CDR3 sequences, 20% to 30% of them present only once. This clonotype was counted only a few times. Uncontrolled infection, other autoimmune disease, pregnancy or lactation led to exclusion. The V and J ends lost 7 bases and 5 bases, in that order; junction bases with no gene match: 9. The CDR3 has 14 residues.

This chain connects TRBV12-3 or TRBV12-4 to TRBJ2-5; 8 nucleotides match TRBD1. The TCR originated in a man aged 45-65 years with Graves' hyperthyroidism. Specimen: blood. In DNA form, the CDR3 reads TGTGCCAGCACCCAAAACAGGGGGAGTGAGACCCAGTACTTC. It yields the protein CASTQNRGSETQYF.